The source of this T cell receptor beta chain is a study of blood T cell repertoires in COVID-19. Across the study: Donors in the United States, Italy and Spain gave samples during acute or convalescent COVID-19. T cells, B-cell-depleted T cells, or PBMCs provided the cDNA or gDNA that served as material.

V was clipped by 1 base and J by 2 bases, with 5 bases between them. The CDR3 is made up of 13 amino acids. Germline assignment: CDR1 MGHDK and CDR2 SYGVNS. Original processing notes: Amplification of reference gene primers provided the estimated nucleated cell counts. Clones were read by immunoSEQ multiplex PCR, and TCRdb kept only the in-frame ones, dropping some. V, J and clone size are taken as reported in that table, and D and trimming were inferred from the DNA itself. This sample carries 35,000 to 40,000 clones, roughly 74% of them seen once, and the ten largest clones take 10% to 13%. The chain recombines TRBV25-1 with TRBJ1-1; no clear D gene. The sequence was obtained from a man aged 65 to 85 with COVID-19, enrolled during active disease. Material for sequencing was peripheral blood. Here the CDR3 reads CASSEWRNTEAFF. CDR3 bases: TGTGCCAGCAGTGAATGGAGAAACACTGAAGCTTTCTTT.